This T cell receptor beta chain was identified during a study of regulatory T cells in long-lasting Graves disease. Whole-study results and caveats: Less diverse TCR repertoires were seen in persistent Graves' patients than in newly diagnosed ones. Persistent cases favored TRBV28, TRBJ1-2 and TRBJ2-5. Having only a small sample size may have limited accuracy.

This CDR3 is built from 13 residues. Germline V gene sequence: CDR1 MNHNS, CDR2 SASEGT. V lost 3 bases and J 8 bases, leaving 13 bases between the germline ends. On this clonotype: The antigen is not known.

PBMCs provided the RNA from which the TCR library was made. TCRdb fed the reads into MiXCR, producing one record per CDR3 protein. The sample lists approximately 800 distinct CDR3 sequences, 87% occurring once. The chain has TRBV6-1 and TRBJ1-2; D is possibly TRBD1 (6 bases). The receptor comes from a woman younger than 30 with Graves disease. This material consisted of peripheral blood mononuclear cells (PBMCs), taken with antithyroid drug treatment, in newly diagnosed or persistent Graves disease (not recorded which). CDR3: CASSDTWTDGYTF. The CDR3 DNA sequence: TGTGCCAGCAGTGATACGTGGACAGACGGCTACACCTTC.